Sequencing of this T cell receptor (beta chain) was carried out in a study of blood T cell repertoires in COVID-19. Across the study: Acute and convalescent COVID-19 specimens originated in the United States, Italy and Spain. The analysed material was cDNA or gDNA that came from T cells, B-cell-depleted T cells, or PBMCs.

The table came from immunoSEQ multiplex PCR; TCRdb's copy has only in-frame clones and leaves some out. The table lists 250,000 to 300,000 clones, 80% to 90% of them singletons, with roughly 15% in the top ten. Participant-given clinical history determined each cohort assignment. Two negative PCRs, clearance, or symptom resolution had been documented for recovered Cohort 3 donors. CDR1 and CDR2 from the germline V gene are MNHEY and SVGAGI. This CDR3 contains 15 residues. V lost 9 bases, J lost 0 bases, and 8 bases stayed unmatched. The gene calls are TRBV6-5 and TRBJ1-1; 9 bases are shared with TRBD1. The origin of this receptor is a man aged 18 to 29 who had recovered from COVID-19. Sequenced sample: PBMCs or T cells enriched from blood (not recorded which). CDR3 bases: TGTGCCAGTGGGGACAGGGCTTACATGAACACTGAAGCTTTCTTT. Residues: CASGDRAYMNTEAFF.